These 21 T cell receptor beta chains originate from one sample sequenced in a study of T cells in Graves' hyperthyroidism and ophthalmopathy. Amplification yielded TCR beta CDR3 regions, with RNA transcripts as the source. The TCR CDR3 was amplified in a first-round RT-PCR using the HTBI primer set. TCRdb called the multiplex PCR reads again in MiXCR, with one record for every CDR3 protein. The sample holds hundreds of thousands of distinct CDR3 sequences, 14% seen once. Sequenced input: blood. The origin of the receptors is a woman aged 25-40 years with Graves' hyperthyroidism that later progressed to Graves' ophthalmopathy.

This clonotype was counted between two and nine times. The gene calls are TRBV7-8 and TRBJ2-1; 7 nucleotides align to TRBD2. The CDR3 has 12 amino acids. Germline V gene data show CDR1 as SGHVS and CDR2 as FQNEAQ. Trimming cost V 2 bases and J 12 bases; bases outside gene matches: 4. CDR3: CASSLIERGQFF. CDR3 in DNA: TGTGCCAGCAGCTTAATAGAGCGGGGGCAGTTCTTC.

Of note for this clonotype: This may be a read error, as it is one base from a much larger clone. This sequence joins TRBV20-1 and TRBJ2-5; D uncertain. Germline assignment: CDR1 DFQATT and CDR2 SNEGSKA (reference sequence). This CDR3 has 13 residues. Trimming left V 3 bases short and J 9 bases short, with 17 bases between. CDR3 sequence reads: CSASGWADESQYF. For the CDR3, the DNA is TGCAGTGCTAGTGGCTGGGCAGATGAGTCCCAGTACTTC.

This clonotype was observed at least ten times. The CDR3, as DNA: TGTGCCAGCAGTTCCACGAACAAGGAGGTTTACGTCGAGCAGTACTTC. Protein sequence: CASSSTNKEVYVEQYF. The chain is built from TRBV7-9 and TRBJ2-7, with D possibly matching TRBD2 (5 bases). Germline V gene data show CDR1 as SEHNR and CDR2 as FQNEAQ (reference sequence). V gave up 6 bases and J gave up 6 bases, with 24 bases separating them. The CDR3 has 16 residues.

This clonotype was recorded at least ten times. The chain has TRBV2 and TRBJ2-6; possible D gene TRBD2, 5 bases. Trimming left V 9 bases short and J 2 bases short, with 20 bases between. The CDR3 covers 17 residues. CDR1 is SNHLY and CDR2 is FYNNEI in the germline V gene. Here the CDR3 reads CARRRVGLMTGANVLTF. The CDR3 bases are TGTGCCAGACGGCGGGTCGGGTTGATGACTGGGGCCAACGTCCTGACTTTC. The full variable domain, its missing parts supplied by reference TRBV2 and TRBJ2-6, is EPEVTQTPSHQVTQMGQEVILRCVPISNHLYFYWYRQILGQKVEFLVSFYNNEISEKSEIFDDQFSVERPDGSNFTLKIRSTKLEDSAMYFCARRRVGLMTGANVLTFGAGSRLTVL.

This clonotype was seen more than once but under ten times. The rearrangement links TRBV5-1 to TRBJ2-1; 16 positions match TRBD2. This CDR3 has 20 amino acids. Per the germline V gene, CDR1 is SGHRS and CDR2 is YFSETQ. V lost 4 bases and J lost 7; bases outside the gene matches: 17. The CDR3 here is CASSAGLAGGPRGGMNEQFF. The CDR3 nucleotides read TGCGCCAGCAGCGCGGGACTAGCGGGAGGGCCGAGAGGGGGAATGAATGAGCAGTTCTTC. The variable domain in full, with the rest retrieved from reference TRBV5-1 and TRBJ2-1, is KAGVTQTPRYLIKTRGQQVTLSCSPISGHRSVSWYQQTPGQGLQFLFEYFSETQRNKGNFPGRFSGRQFSNSRSEMNVSTLELGDSALYLCASSAGLAGGPRGGMNEQFFGPGTRLTVL.

The table lists this clonotype with a few counts. V is TRBV29-1 and J is TRBJ2-7; 7 bases agree with TRBD2. CDR1 is SQVTM and CDR2 is ANQGSEA in the germline V gene. This CDR3 region has 13 residues. With V trimmed by 3 bases and J by 5 bases, 7 bases remained unmatched. The CDR3 DNA reads as TGCAGCGTTGATGGGTTCCGGGGGGACGAGCAGTACTTC. It yields the protein CSVDGFRGDEQYF.

This clonotype was counted ten times or more. Written as DNA, the CDR3 is TGCAGTGCTAGCCAGGAGGGCGTTGGTTCACCCCTCCACTTT. The encoded protein is CSASQEGVGSPLHF. The rearrangement joins TRBV20-1 to TRBJ1-6, with unresolved D. V gave up 3 bases and J gave up 9 bases, with 15 bases separating them. This CDR3 has 14 residues. From germline, CDR1 is DFQATT and CDR2 SNEGSKA (reference sequence).

This clonotype occurred many times. CDR3 in amino acids: CASSAGPGQLTYEQYF. The CDR3 bases are TGTGCCAGCAGTGCAGGCCCCGGACAGTTAACCTACGAGCAGTACTTC. The J gene is TRBJ2-7, the V gene TRBV2; tentatively, D is TRBD1 (6 bases). CDR3 size: 16 residues. V lost 4 bases to trimming and J lost 2 bases, with 18 bases between them. The germline gives CDR1 SNHLY, CDR2 FYNNEI.

This clonotype appeared many times. Here the CDR3 reads CASSFMGAAGNTIYF. The CDR3 DNA sequence: TGTGCCAGCAGTTTCATGGGGGCCGCTGGAAACACCATATATTTT. The chain joins TRBV27 to TRBJ1-3; D might be TRBD1 (6 bases). Germline V gene sequence: CDR1 MNHEY, CDR2 SMNVEV (reference sequence). The CDR3 spans 15 residues. V lost 3 bases and J 2 bases, leaving 11 bases between the germline ends.

This clonotype was found many times. The rearrangement links TRBV11-2 to TRBJ1-4; D remains ambiguous. The length of the CDR3 is 15 residues. Germline V gives CDR1 SGHAT, CDR2 FQNNGV. Trimming removed 1 base at V and 0 bases at J, with 6 bases between. The CDR3 spells CASSLVGSTNEKLFF. The CDR3 DNA reads as TGTGCCAGCAGCTTAGTTGGGTCAACTAATGAAAAACTGTTTTTT.

This clonotype was found many times. The chain links TRBV29-1 to TRBJ1-1; D is perhaps TRBD1 (6 bases). CDR1 is SQVTM, CDR2 ANQGSEA, per germline. V lost 3 bases to trimming and J lost 0 bases, with 8 bases between them. The CDR3 runs to 13 residues. The CDR3: CSVDRGMNTEAFF. The CDR3 bases are TGCAGCGTTGACAGGGGAATGAACACTGAAGCTTTCTTT. Full variable domain (rest looked up from reference TRBV29-1 and TRBJ1-1): SAVISQKPSRDICQRGTSLTIQCQVDSQVTMMFWYRQQPGQSLTLIATANQGSEATYESGFVIDKFPISRPNLTFSTLTVSNMSPEDSSIYLCSVDRGMNTEAFFGQGTRLTVV.

The chain uses TRBV7-3 and TRBJ2-7, with 11 bases fitting TRBD2. The CDR3 is 14 amino acids. Germline V lookup: CDR1 SGHTA, CDR2 FQGTGA. With 5 bases clipped from V and 5 bases from J, the junction kept 5 bases outside the gene matches. The CDR3 protein is CASSQKGLADEQYF. The CDR3 bases are TGTGCCAGCAGCCAAAAGGGACTAGCGGACGAGCAGTACTTC.

This clonotype was observed at least ten times. V gene TRBV18 combines with J gene TRBJ2-3; D ambiguous. Looked up from germline, CDR1 is KGHSH and CDR2 is LQKENI. V lost 3 bases and J lost 1, with 14 bases in between. The CDR3 consists of 16 residues. The CDR3 DNA reads as TGTGCCAGCTCACCTTTGGACGGTGGCGGCACAGATACGCAGTATTTT. It specifies CASSPLDGGGTDTQYF.

The sample holds many counts of this clonotype. This chain uses TRBV28 with TRBJ1-5; tentative D call: TRBD1 (6 bases). V gave up 4 bases and J gave up 6 bases, with 16 bases separating them. In germline, CDR1 is MDHEN, CDR2 SYDVKM. The CDR3 spans 15 residues. The CDR3 protein is CASSYDRSSGQPQHF. The DNA for the CDR3 is TGTGCCAGCAGTTACGACAGGTCTAGTGGTCAGCCCCAGCATTTT.

This clonotype came up many times. The chain joins TRBV9 to TRBJ1-2; D remains unclear. The CDR3 consists of 15 residues. Trimming left V 0 bases short and J 2 bases short, with 11 bases between. The germline CDR1 and CDR2 sequences are SGDLS and YYNGEE. CDR3 residues: CASSVESRGNYGYTF. The CDR3 DNA is TGTGCCAGCAGCGTAGAGTCCAGAGGGAACTATGGCTACACCTTC.

This clonotype was seen many times. The chain has TRBV18 and TRBJ1-4; D gene unclear. The CDR3 length is 15 residues. The germline V gene has CDR1 KGHSH and CDR2 LQKENI. The germline V and J ends were trimmed by 0 bases and 9 bases, with 14 bases remaining between them. CDR3 protein: CASSPPGEPMKKLFF. CDR3 coding DNA: TGTGCCAGCTCACCACCGGGCGAACCTATGAAAAAACTGTTTTTT.

Many counts were recorded for this clonotype. The CDR3 DNA reads as TGTGCCAGCACCGAGGCGGGAGGGCCAGGCAAGACCCAGTACTTC. Amino acids: CASTEAGGPGKTQYF. The chain combines TRBV6-1 with TRBJ2-5, with TRBD2 identical over 9 bases. This CDR3 is built from 15 residues. Germline CDR1 and CDR2: MNHNS and SASEGT. V was pared by 7 bases and J by 6 bases, with 12 bases of the junction left unmatched.

This clonotype was observed at least ten times. The chain joins TRBV7-3 to TRBJ1-2; a possible D gene is TRBD1 (5 bases). The CDR3 contains 18 residues. CDR1 SGHTA and CDR2 FQGTGA come from the germline V gene. V lost 5 bases and J 5 bases, leaving 27 bases between the germline ends. CDR3 residues: CASSKDIGPPTSSYGYTF. In DNA form, the CDR3 reads TGTGCCAGCAGCAAGGACATAGGACCTCCCACTTCGAGTTATGGCTACACCTTC.

The rearrangement joins TRBV18 to TRBJ1-2; TRBD1 aligns across 7 bases. The germline CDR1 and CDR2 sequences are KGHSH and LQKENI. This CDR3 contains 15 residues. Trimming removed 2 bases from V and 2 bases from J; junction bases left unmatched: 5. The CDR3 nucleotides are TGTGCCAGCTCACCATTAGGGGGCATGAACTATGGCTACACCTTC. Amino acids: CASSPLGGMNYGYTF. The full variable domain, completed using reference TRBV18 and TRBJ1-2, is NAGVMQNPRHLVRRRGQEARLRCSPMKGHSHVYWYRQLPEEGLKFMVYLQKENIIDESGMPKERFSAEFPKEGPSILRIQQVVRGDSAAYFCASSPLGGMNYGYTFGSGTRLTVV.

To note about this clonotype: A read error may produce the germline difference seen at one junction end. The chain carries TRBV18 and TRBJ1-5, with 8 positions matching TRBD1. The CDR3 contains 14 residues. Germline V gene lookup returns CDR1 KGHSH and CDR2 LQKENI. The CDR3 here is CTSPLGQGNQPQHF. Written as DNA, the CDR3 is TGTACCAGCCCACTGGGACAGGGCAATCAGCCCCAGCATTTT. Together with reference TRBV18 and TRBJ1-5, the CDR3 gives the full variable domain: NAGVMQNPRHLVRRRGQEARLRCSPMKGHSHVYWYRQLPEEGLKFMVYLQKENIIDESGMPKERFSAEFPKEGPSILRIQQVVRGDSAAYFCTSPLGQGNQPQHFGDGTRLSIL.

This clonotype was found many times. V gene TRBV7-9 combines with J gene TRBJ2-3; TRBD1 matches at 8 bases. In germline, CDR1 is SEHNR, CDR2 FQNEAQ (reference sequence). V was clipped by 5 bases and J by 0 bases; unmatched bases: 7. The CDR3 has 16 amino acids. CDR3 in amino acids: CASSRRTGKSTDTQYF. The CDR3 nucleotides read TGTGCCAGCAGCCGAAGGACAGGGAAGAGCACAGATACGCAGTATTTT. The full variable domain, completed using reference TRBV7-9 and TRBJ2-3, is DTGVSQNPRHKITKRGQNVTFRCDPISEHNRLYWYRQTLGQGPEFLTYFQNEAQLEKSRLLSDRFSAERPKGSFSTLEIQRTEQGDSAMYLCASSRRTGKSTDTQYFGPGTRLTVL.